Listed below are T cell receptor beta chains from one sample, sequenced in a study of control samples from healthy donors and cancer patients. Data came from immunoSEQ multiplex PCR; TCRdb stores just in-frame clones and leaves some out. The profile shows about 71,000 clones, roughly 90% of them singletons. The specimen was PBMCs. The receptor source for this set is a man between 60 and 75 years old with lung cancer. Each CDR3 is given with its conserved first and last residue. D genes are given only for firm matches. Expanded clones get a size class; other rows say once, few or many, or leave the size out.

j_gene	v_gene	abundance	d_gene	CDR3aa	CDR3nt
TRBJ1-2	TRBV18	NA	NA	CASSPLRQAYGYTF	TGTGCCAGCTCACCACTCCGACAGGCTTATGGCTACACCTTC
TRBJ1-6	TRBV6-5	NA	NA	CASILADVDSPLHF	TGTGCCAGCATCCTGGCGGATGTGGATTCACCCCTCCACTTT
TRBJ2-5	TRBV2	NA	TRBD1	CASSGRQGVETQYF	TGTGCCAGCAGTGGAAGACAGGGTGTTGAGACCCAGTACTTC
TRBJ2-3	TRBV11-2	NA	TRBD1	CASSWTGGSTDTQYF	TGTGCCAGCAGCTGGACAGGGGGGTCCACAGATACGCAGTATTTT
TRBJ2-1	TRBV4-2	NA	TRBD2	CASSQDLSGGMNEQFF	TGTGCCAGCAGCCAAGATCTGAGCGGGGGAATGAATGAGCAGTTCTTC
TRBJ2-3	TRBV30	NA	TRBD1	CAWGEQGAITDTQYF	TGTGCCTGGGGAGAACAGGGGGCTATAACAGATACGCAGTATTTT
TRBJ1-5	TRBV19	NA	NA	CASSIVGPSNQPQHF	TGTGCCAGTAGTATAGTAGGCCCTAGCAATCAGCCCCAGCATTTT
TRBJ2-1	TRBV7-9	NA	NA	CASSLGGQSGQFF	TGTGCCAGCAGCTTAGGGGGACAAAGCGGGCAGTTCTTC
TRBJ1-2	TRBV7-9	NA	TRBD1	CASSRPPSGTGNYGYTF	TGTGCCAGCAGCAGGCCCCCCTCCGGGACAGGAAACTATGGCTACACCTTC
TRBJ1-6	TRBV18	NA	NA	CASSPTGKHNNSPLHF	TGTGCCAGCTCACCCACAGGGAAGCATAATAATTCACCCCTCCACTTT
TRBJ2-3	TRBV21-1	NA	NA	CASSKGGRVVSATQYF	TGTGCCAGCAGCAAAGGTGGCAGGGTGGTATCTGCTACGCAGTATTTT
TRBJ2-2	TRBV6-5	once	NA	CASSLRNTGELFF	TGTGCCAGCAGTCTGAGGAACACCGGGGAGCTGTTTTTT
TRBJ1-2	TRBV7-2	NA	NA	CASSLAAEGRGYTF	TGTGCCAGCAGCTTAGCGGCGGAGGGTCGTGGCTACACCTTC
TRBJ2-3	TRBV27	NA	TRBD2	CASSLFGRGGGTDTQYF	TGTGCCAGCAGTTTATTCGGGCGGGGGGGCGGCACAGATACGCAGTATTTT
TRBJ1-3	TRBV9	NA	NA	CASSGSGNTIYF	TGTGCCAGCAGCGGTTCAGGAAACACCATATATTTT
TRBJ2-5	TRBV5-6	NA	NA	CASSLAGVQETQYF	TGTGCCAGCAGCTTGGCAGGAGTTCAAGAGACCCAGTACTTC
TRBJ1-2	TRBV30	NA	NA	CAYAGGVNYGYTF	TGTGCCTACGCGGGCGGGGTAAACTATGGCTACACCTTC
TRBJ2-3	TRBV20-1	NA	NA	CSARADTQYF	TGCAGTGCTAGAGCAGATACGCAGTATTTT
TRBJ1-1	TRBV7-9	NA	NA	CASSTPPGEAFF	TGTGCCAGCAGCACCCCCCCCGGGGAAGCTTTCTTT
TRBJ2-2	TRBV3-1/TRBV3-2	once	NA	CASSQDVPGANTGELFF	TGTGCCAGCAGCCAAGATGTTCCAGGCGCGAACACCGGGGAGCTGTTTTTT
TRBJ2-6	TRBV2	NA	NA	CASSELGAGANVLTF	TGTGCCAGCAGTGAACTCGGCGCTGGGGCCAACGTCCTGACTTTC
TRBJ1-1	TRBV9	NA	NA	CASSVAPGVNTEAFF	TGTGCCAGCAGCGTAGCTCCGGGCGTGAACACTGAAGCTTTCTTT
TRBJ2-1	TRBV4-1	NA	NA	CASSQLNNEQFF	TGCGCCAGCAGCCAACTAAACAATGAGCAGTTCTTC
TRBJ1-2	TRBV7-9	NA	TRBD1	CASSLTGTGERGYTF	TGTGCCAGCAGCTTAACCGGGACAGGGGAGCGTGGCTACACCTTC
TRBJ1-1	TRBV5-1	NA	NA	CASSQIQGHEDEAFF	TGCGCCAGCAGCCAGATCCAGGGTCATGAGGATGAAGCTTTCTTT
TRBJ1-1	TRBV24-1	NA	NA	CATSDSTGSRLTEAFF	TGTGCCACCAGTGATTCCACAGGGAGTAGACTCACTGAAGCTTTCTTT
TRBJ2-5	TRBV18	NA	NA	CASSQQLQETQYF	TGTGCCAGCTCACAACAGCTCCAAGAGACCCAGTACTTC
TRBJ2-2	TRBV5-1	NA	NA	CASSLAMTGTGELFF	TGCGCCAGCAGCTTGGCTATGACGGGCACCGGGGAGCTGTTTTTT
TRBJ1-2	TRBV30	once	NA	CAWKERGVYGYTF	TGTGCCTGGAAAGAGCGGGGCGTCTATGGCTACACCTTC
TRBJ1-4	TRBV7-6	NA	NA	CASSSRAGDAEKLFF	TGTGCCAGCAGCTCTAGAGCTGGGGACGCTGAAAAACTGTTTTTT
TRBJ1-2	TRBV6-4	NA	TRBD1	CASSDSSPDRKRDGYTF	TGTGCCAGCAGTGACTCGAGTCCGGACAGGAAGAGAGATGGCTACACCTTC
TRBJ1-1	TRBV9	once	NA	CASSVGRNTEAFF	TGTGCCAGCAGCGTCGGACGGAACACTGAAGCTTTCTTT
TRBJ1-2	TRBV27	once	NA	CASAISRVQGYTF	TGTGCCAGCGCGATATCCAGGGTTCAGGGCTACACCTTC
TRBJ2-2	TRBV3-1/TRBV3-2	NA	NA	CASSPRGGTGELFF	TGTGCCAGCAGTCCCAGGGGTGGCACCGGGGAGCTGTTTTTT
TRBJ1-4	TRBV7-9	NA	NA	CASSSRSHGATNEKLFF	TGTGCCAGCAGCTCCAGATCACACGGGGCAACTAATGAAAAACTGTTTTTT
TRBJ2-4	TRBV21-1	NA	NA	CASSPKRGMFKNIQYF	TGTGCCAGCAGCCCAAAGAGGGGCATGTTCAAAAACATTCAGTACTTC
TRBJ1-2	TRBV10-3	NA	NA	CAISESQGYYGYTF	TGTGCCATCAGTGAGTCACAGGGTTACTATGGCTACACCTTC
TRBJ2-2	TRBV5-5	NA	NA	CASSLFGLSNTGELFF	TGTGCCAGCAGCTTGTTCGGACTATCGAACACCGGGGAGCTGTTTTTT
TRBJ2-3	TRBV5-1	NA	NA	CASSSPRDTDTQYF	TGCGCCAGCAGCTCCCCTCGGGACACAGATACGCAGTATTTT
TRBJ1-4	TRBV25-1	once	NA	CASSKRDFVDEKLFF	TGTGCCAGCAGTAAACGGGACTTCGTAGATGAAAAACTGTTTTTT
TRBJ1-1	TRBV7-9	NA	NA	CASSLGSMNTEAFF	TGTGCCAGCAGCCTGGGGTCTATGAACACTGAAGCTTTCTTT
TRBJ2-3	TRBV10-1	once	NA	CASRGEWSTDTQYF	TGCGCCAGCAGAGGTGAATGGAGCACAGATACGCAGTATTTT
TRBJ1-5	TRBV6-5	NA	NA	CASSLRETGQPQHF	TGTGCCAGCAGTCTCAGGGAGACAGGTCAGCCCCAGCATTTT
TRBJ1-2	TRBV5-1	few	NA	CASSLEADSYGYTF	TGCGCCAGCAGCTTGGAGGCAGACTCCTATGGCTACACCTTC
TRBJ2-3	TRBV12-3/TRBV12-4	NA	NA	CASSLKPGTQYF	TGTGCCAGCAGTTTAAAGCCGGGTACGCAGTATTTT
TRBJ1-5	TRBV11-1	NA	TRBD1	CASSPGTDQPQHF	TGTGCCAGCAGCCCTGGGACAGATCAGCCCCAGCATTTT
TRBJ2-2	TRBV6-5	NA	NA	CASRERFSYTGELFF	TGTGCCAGCAGGGAGCGGTTTTCGTACACCGGGGAGCTGTTTTTT
TRBJ2-7	TRBV11-2	NA	NA	CASSLSGAYEQYF	TGTGCCAGCAGCTTATCAGGGGCCTACGAGCAGTACTTC
TRBJ2-2	TRBV29-1	NA	TRBD1	CSVRQGASTGELFF	TGCAGCGTTCGGCAGGGGGCGAGCACCGGGGAGCTGTTTTTT
TRBJ1-6	TRBV30	NA	NA	CAWMRLGANSPLHF	TGTGCCTGGATGAGGTTGGGAGCGAATTCACCCCTCCACTTT
TRBJ2-7	TRBV6-5	NA	NA	CASSPDSRYEQYF	TGTGCCAGCAGTCCCGACAGCCGCTACGAGCAGTACTTC
TRBJ1-4	TRBV25-1	NA	NA	CASSGFLNEKLFF	TGTGCCAGCAGTGGGTTTCTTAATGAAAAACTGTTTTTT
TRBJ1-1	TRBV5-8	NA	NA	CASSLEYGPTNTEAFF	TGTGCCAGCAGCTTGGAATATGGTCCAACGAACACTGAAGCTTTCTTT
TRBJ1-2	TRBV5-1	NA	NA	CASSLAGRVNYGYTF	TGCGCCAGCAGCTTGGCCGGCCGCGTTAACTATGGCTACACCTTC
TRBJ1-4	TRBV6-7	NA	NA	CARNEKLFF	TGTGCCAGGAATGAAAAACTGTTTTTT
TRBJ2-5	TRBV24-1	NA	NA	CATSPTEGTQETQYF	TGTGCCACCAGCCCTACGGAGGGGACCCAAGAGACCCAGTACTTC
TRBJ1-4	TRBV5-5	NA	NA	CASRLLLGDEKLFF	TGTGCCAGCAGATTGTTACTGGGGGATGAAAAACTGTTTTTT
TRBJ2-5	TRBV25-1	NA	NA	CASSGTGRQKETQYF	TGTGCCAGCAGCGGAACGGGTCGACAGAAAGAGACCCAGTACTTC